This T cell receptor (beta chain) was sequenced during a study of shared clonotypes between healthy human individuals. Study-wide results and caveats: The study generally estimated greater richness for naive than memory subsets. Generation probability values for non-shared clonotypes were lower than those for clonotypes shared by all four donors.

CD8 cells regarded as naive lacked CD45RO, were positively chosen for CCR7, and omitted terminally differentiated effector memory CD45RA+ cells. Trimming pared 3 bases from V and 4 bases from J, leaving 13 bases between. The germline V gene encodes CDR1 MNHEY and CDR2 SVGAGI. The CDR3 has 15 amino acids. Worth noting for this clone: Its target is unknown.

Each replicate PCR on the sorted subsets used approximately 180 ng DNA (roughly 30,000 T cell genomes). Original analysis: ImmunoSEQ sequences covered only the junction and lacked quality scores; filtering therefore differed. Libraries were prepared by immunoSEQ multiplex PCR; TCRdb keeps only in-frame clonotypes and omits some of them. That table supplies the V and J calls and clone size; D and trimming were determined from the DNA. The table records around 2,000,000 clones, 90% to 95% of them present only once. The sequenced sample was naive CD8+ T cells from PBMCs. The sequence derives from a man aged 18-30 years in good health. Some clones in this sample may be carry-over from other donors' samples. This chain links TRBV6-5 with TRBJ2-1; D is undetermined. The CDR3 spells CASSYGRSGYNEQFF. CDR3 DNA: TGTGCCAGCAGTTATGGCCGATCTGGATACAATGAGCAGTTCTTC.